One sample yielded the 3 T cell receptor beta chains listed below, sequenced in a study of cytomegalovirus exposure and HLA in healthy donors. PCR employed 60 Vbeta and 13 Jbeta primers. Produced via immunoSEQ multiplex PCR; TCRdb's table is partial and in-frame only. Of about 98,000 clones listed, about three quarters are singletons. The sample was PBMCs. These receptors came from a man in his fifties or sixties in good health and CMV-seropositive.

The chain has TRBV10-3 and TRBJ2-1; the match to TRBD1 covers 10 bases. From germline, CDR1 is ENHRY and CDR2 SYGVKD. The CDR3 spans 16 residues. Trimming removed 0 bases from V and 7 bases from J; junction bases left unmatched: 6. CDR3 sequence (DNA): TGTGCCATCAGTGAGTCACGACAGGGGGCGCTTAATGAGCAGTTCTTC. The encoded protein is CAISESRQGALNEQFF.

The chain employs TRBV7-8 and TRBJ2-7, with 7 bases identical to TRBD2. The V segment lost 1 base and the J segment 2 bases; nucleotides outside the gene matches: 14. Germline assignment: CDR1 SGHVS and CDR2 FQNEAQ. The CDR3 runs to 18 residues. CDR3 sequence: CASSLGPGGAGDTYEQYF. Written as DNA, the CDR3 is TGTGCCAGCAGCTTAGGCCCGGGTGGGGCGGGAGATACCTACGAGCAGTACTTC.

The chain couples TRBV29-1 to TRBJ1-4, with D uncertain. Trimming left V 6 bases short and J 0 bases short, with 11 bases between. Germline V CDR1 and CDR2: SQVTM, ANQGSEA. CDR3 size: 14 residues. The CDR3 protein is CSVHEDTTNEKLFF. CDR3 coding DNA: TGCAGCGTCCACGAGGATACAACTAATGAAAAACTGTTTTTT. The whole variable domain, filled in from reference TRBV29-1 and TRBJ1-4, reads SAVISQKPSRDICQRGTSLTIQCQVDSQVTMMFWYRQQPGQSLTLIATANQGSEATYESGFVIDKFPISRPNLTFSTLTVSNMSPEDSSIYLCSVHEDTTNEKLFFGSGTQLSVL.